The 32 T cell receptor beta chains in this list originate from one sample, sequenced in a study of glioma-infiltrating T cells (dated by TCRdb to the mid-2010s). Sequencing was carried out with an Illumina MiSeq. The iRepertoire nested amplicon-rescue multiplex PCR (arm-PCR) platform was used to amplify TCR alpha and beta CDR3 regions from RNA. Starting from the raw public reads, TCRdb applied fastp trimming at Q25, assembled clones with MiXCR and retained in-frame beta chains. When rows share a CDR3 protein, they turn into one entry using the most common DNA and genes. The sample table contains approximately 110,000 distinct CDR3 sequences; only one count was recorded for 25% to 30% of them. In total, the top ten clones hold 35% of the sample. The sequencing sample was made of glioma tissue, nonneoplastic brain tissue, or PBMCs (not recorded which). The receptors originated from a human donor with low-grade glioma or glioblastoma, undergoing nonglioma brain surgery, or in good health (not recorded which).

This clonotype was found a few times. The chain joins TRBV4-1 to TRBJ2-1; weak D call: TRBD2 (5 bases). This CDR3 contains 16 residues. CDR1 MGHRA and CDR2 YSYEKL come from the germline V gene. Trimming left V 0 bases short and J 0 bases short, with 9 bases between. The CDR3 DNA reads as TGCGCCAGCAGCCAAGAAGAGGGAACCTCCTACAATGAGCAGTTCTTC. It encodes CASSQEEGTSYNEQFF.

Comments on this clonotype: A junction boundary mismatches the germline segment, possibly from a read error. J is TRBJ2-2 and V is TRBV27; 12 nucleotides match TRBD2. There are 17 residues in the CDR3. Germline V gene lookup returns CDR1 MNHEY and CDR2 SMNVEV (reference sequence). The DNA of the CDR3 is TGTGCCAGCAGAGACCTACGGACTAGCGGGATTTCCGGGGAGCTTTTTTTT. Translated, it gives CASRDLRTSGISGELFF.

As for this clonotype: An end of the junction does not agree with germline; a read error may underlie this. The gene calls are TRBV4-1 and TRBJ2-1, with no clear D. In germline, CDR1 is MGHRA, CDR2 YSYEKL. The CDR3 is 13 residues long. This chain's CDR3 is CASRQDGRNEQFF. CDR3 coding DNA: TGCGCCAGCAGGCAAGATGGGCGTAATGAGCAGTTCTTC.

At least ten counts were recorded for this clonotype. The chain carries TRBV6-1 and TRBJ2-1; 12 bases are a match to TRBD2. CDR1 and CDR2 (germline): MNHNS, SASEGT. The CDR3 runs 15 residues. Trimming cost V 7 bases and J 8 bases; bases outside gene matches: 9. The CDR3 DNA is TGTGCCAGCAAAACTAGCGGGAGGTTGTTCGATGAGCAGTTCTTC. It is translated as CASKTSGRLFDEQFF.

The sample holds many counts of this clonotype. The DNA for the CDR3 is TGTGCCAGCTTGGCGGACGGGAGCTCCTACGAGCAGTACTTC. Protein sequence: CASLADGSSYEQYF. The J gene is TRBJ2-7, the V gene TRBV6-1, with D tentatively TRBD2 (6 bases). The CDR3 has 14 amino acids. Germline CDR1 is MNHNS and CDR2 is SASEGT. Trimming left V 8 bases short and J 0 bases short, with 14 bases between.

This clonotype was detected ten times or more. The rearrangement links TRBV18 to TRBJ2-5, with 9 positions matching TRBD1. The germline CDR1 and CDR2 sequences are KGHSH and LQKENI. The CDR3 has 14 residues. With 1 base clipped from V and 5 bases from J, the junction kept 2 bases outside the gene matches. The CDR3 DNA reads as TGTGCCAGCTCACCACGGACAGGGGAGGAGACCCAGTACTTC. Amino acid sequence: CASSPRTGEETQYF. The full variable domain, in which reference TRBV18 and TRBJ2-5 provide the parts outside the CDR3, is NAGVMQNPRHLVRRRGQEARLRCSPMKGHSHVYWYRQLPEEGLKFMVYLQKENIIDESGMPKERFSAEFPKEGPSILRIQQVVRGDSAAYFCASSPRTGEETQYFGPGTRLLVL.

For this clonotype: The junction shows a germline mismatch at one end, possibly a read error. The chain combines TRBV5-1 with TRBJ2-1, with unresolved D. Germline assignment: CDR1 SGHRS and CDR2 YFSETQ. CDR3 length: 15 residues. CDR3 DNA sequence: TGCGCCAGCAGCTTTATCGGCGGCGAGCGCAATGAGCAGTCCTTC. Translated, it gives CASSFIGGERNEQSF.

The chain has TRBV11-1 and TRBJ1-1; TRBD1 is a possible D gene (5 bases). CDR1 and CDR2 (germline): SGHAT, FQDESV (reference sequence). V gave up 4 bases and J gave up 4 bases, with 13 bases separating them. CDR3 length: 14 residues. CDR3 protein: CASSSFLGGTEAFF. CDR3 nucleotides: TGTGCCAGCAGCTCCTTTCTCGGGGGCACTGAAGCTTTCTTT.

This clonotype was seen ten or more times. This chain joins TRBV4-3 and TRBJ2-7; 12 nucleotides align to TRBD2. Germline assignment: CDR1 LGHNA and CDR2 YSLEER. The V gene end was trimmed by 1 base and the J gene end by 4 bases; junction bases not matched to a gene: 2. The CDR3 totals 15 residues. CDR3 residues: CASSQVLAGGYEQYF. The CDR3 bases are TGCGCCAGCAGCCAAGTTCTAGCGGGAGGGTACGAGCAGTACTTC.

This clonotype turned up a few times. The chain employs TRBV12-3 or TRBV12-4 and TRBJ1-2; D gene ambiguous. Trimming left V 4 bases short and J 8 bases short, with 17 bases between. The CDR3 is made up of 14 amino acids. CDR3 protein: CASSYRIGSKGYTF. The CDR3 DNA reads as TGTGCCAGCAGTTATAGGATCGGCAGCAAAGGCTACACCTTC.

The J gene is TRBJ2-1, the V gene TRBV5-1; 12 nucleotides agree with TRBD2. Germline V CDR1 and CDR2: SGHRS, YFSETQ. With 4 bases clipped from V and 5 bases from J, the junction kept 4 bases outside the gene matches. CDR3 length: 15 residues. CDR3 sequence (DNA): TGCGCCAGCAGCGCGACTAGCGGGGGACACAATGAGCAGTTCTTC. Amino acid sequence: CASSATSGGHNEQFF.

This clonotype has at least ten counts. The J gene is TRBJ2-3, the V gene TRBV4-3; the D is unclear. The CDR3 is 15 amino acids. Per the germline V gene, CDR1 is LGHNA and CDR2 is YSLEER. V lost 1 base to trimming and J lost 0 bases, with 8 bases between them. In nucleotides, the CDR3 is TGCGCCAGCAGCCAAGCCCCCGGGAGCACAGATACGCAGTATTTT. Translation: CASSQAPGSTDTQYF.

Only a few counts were recorded for this clonotype. This chain connects TRBV20-1 to TRBJ2-3, with 8 bases identical to TRBD2. The CDR3 runs to 14 residues. V dropped 3 bases and J dropped 1; count of bases not matched to a gene: 3. Germline CDR1 is DFQATT and CDR2 is SNEGSKA (reference sequence). The CDR3 here is CSASRREGTDTQYF. The CDR3 nucleotides read TGCAGTGCTAGCCGGCGGGAGGGCACAGATACGCAGTATTTT.

This clonotype has ten or more counts. The rearrangement uses TRBV4-1 and TRBJ1-5; 9 nucleotides match TRBD1. The germline CDR1 and CDR2 sequences are MGHRA and YSYEKL. The CDR3 sequence is 16 residues long. V was clipped by 3 bases and J by 1 base; unmatched bases: 4. CDR3: CASSQGGQGSNQPQHF. The CDR3 region has the DNA TGCGCCAGCAGCCAGGGGGGACAGGGCAGCAATCAGCCCCAGCATTTT.

This clonotype was counted at least ten times. The J gene is TRBJ2-7, the V gene TRBV4-1; 7 bases map to TRBD1. The CDR3 is 15 residues long. Per germline, CDR1 MGHRA and CDR2 YSYEKL. Germline trimming cut 0 bases from V and 3 bases from J; bases unmatched to any gene: 5. CDR3 protein: CASSQDKRQGYEQYF. The CDR3 DNA reads as TGCGCCAGCAGCCAAGATAAAAGACAGGGCTACGAGCAGTACTTC.

In its sample, this clonotype was seen many times. The J gene is TRBJ2-1, the V gene TRBV7-9; TRBD2 aligns across 8 bases. Germline V CDR1 and CDR2: SEHNR, FQNEAQ (reference sequence). The CDR3 covers 14 residues. The trim removed 3 bases at V and 6 bases at J, leaving 4 bases unmatched. Written as DNA, the CDR3 is TGTGCCAGCAGCTTCGGAACTAGCGGCAATGAGCAGTTCTTC. Translation: CASSFGTSGNEQFF.

This clonotype was observed at least ten times. The chain carries TRBV12-3 or TRBV12-4 and TRBJ1-1, with TRBD1 identical over 8 bases. The junction had 8 bases not matched to a gene; V was cut back by 6 bases and J by 5 bases. The CDR3 sequence is 14 residues long. DNA of the CDR3: TGTGCCAGCAGAAGCGGACAGGGCTGGACTGAAGCTTTCTTT. Translating gives CASRSGQGWTEAFF.

This clonotype has ten or more counts. The V call is TRBV5-1, the J call TRBJ1-1, with D perhaps matching TRBD1 (6 bases). CDR3 length: 13 amino acids. Germline V gene lookup returns CDR1 SGHRS and CDR2 YFSETQ. V was shortened by 6 bases and J by 1 base, with 10 bases between the two germline ends. Written as DNA, the CDR3 is TGCGCCAGCATGACACAGGGGAACACTGAAGCTTTCTTT. Its translation is CASMTQGNTEAFF.

A note on this clonotype: This may arise from a read error, as a much more abundant clone is one base away. This rearrangement joins TRBV19 to TRBJ1-2; a possible D gene is TRBD1 (6 bases). V gave up 6 bases and J gave up 4 bases, with 24 bases separating them. In germline, CDR1 is LNHDA, CDR2 SQIVND (reference sequence). This CDR3 spans 17 amino acids. The CDR3 protein is CASRDKPDGGPGYGYTF. CDR3 DNA: TGTGCCAGTAGGGACAAACCTGACGGGGGGCCTGGCTATGGCTACACCTTC.

This clonotype appeared many times. The chain carries TRBV25-1 and TRBJ2-4; no reliable D call. The V and J ends lost 3 bases and 0 bases respectively, with 9 bases between them. Germline assignment: CDR1 MGHDK and CDR2 SYGVNS. CDR3 length equals 15 residues. The CDR3 nucleotides are TGTGCCAGCAGTGAGGGTGGATTAGCCAAAAACATTCAGTACTTC. Protein sequence: CASSEGGLAKNIQYF.

This clonotype has a count of ten or more. This sequence joins TRBV28 and TRBJ2-5; 10 nucleotides align to TRBD1. The CDR3 sequence is 14 residues long. Germline V lookup: CDR1 MDHEN, CDR2 SYDVKM. V was pared by 5 bases and J by 5 bases, with 5 bases of the junction left unmatched. The CDR3 spells CASSRTGGGETQYF. CDR3 in DNA: TGTGCCAGCAGTCGGACAGGGGGAGGTGAGACCCAGTACTTC.

This clonotype occurred a few times. This CDR3 is CSVEEGSGTEAFF. In DNA form, the CDR3 reads TGCAGCGTTGAAGAAGGGTCGGGCACTGAAGCTTTCTTT. The gene calls are TRBV29-1 and TRBJ1-1; D is unclear. Germline CDR1 and CDR2: SQVTM and ANQGSEA. V lost 0 bases and J lost 4, with 9 bases in between. The CDR3 is made up of 13 amino acids.

The V and J genes are TRBV12-3 or TRBV12-4 and TRBJ2-1, with a weak D call TRBD2 (5 bases). The V and J ends lost 7 bases and 2 bases respectively, with 12 bases between them. This CDR3 is 14 amino acids long. CDR3 in amino acids: CASIRGEPYNEQFF. CDR3 in DNA: TGTGCCAGCATACGGGGAGAGCCCTACAATGAGCAGTTCTTC.

This clonotype was counted between two and nine times. The rearrangement joins TRBV29-1 to TRBJ2-1; D uncertain. The V gene lost 3 bases and the J gene lost 5 bases, with 8 bases spanning the gap. This CDR3 contains 12 residues. CDR1 and CDR2 (germline): SQVTM, ANQGSEA. The CDR3 loop reads CSVDPTDNEQFF. DNA for the CDR3: TGCAGCGTTGACCCCACTGACAATGAGCAGTTCTTC.

This clonotype was observed at least ten times. The V gene is TRBV7-2, the J gene TRBJ1-3, with D hard to call. CDR3 length: 13 amino acids. Deletions cut 5 bases from V and 3 bases from J, with 8 bases between. Germline CDR1 and CDR2: SGHTA and FQGNSA. CDR3 in amino acids: CASSPAFGNTIYF. In DNA form, the CDR3 reads TGTGCCAGCAGCCCGGCGTTTGGAAACACCATATATTTT.

This clonotype was counted ten times or more. The chain combines TRBV3-1 with TRBJ1-1, with TRBD1 as a possible D gene (6 bases). Germline loops: CDR1 LGHDT, CDR2 YNNKEL (reference sequence). The CDR3 is made up of 14 amino acids. Trimming took off 4 bases at V and 5 bases at J, with 14 bases between the two ends. In DNA form, the CDR3 reads TGTGCCAGCAGCCGGACAGCCCGGAATACTGAAGCTTTCTTT. Translating gives CASSRTARNTEAFF.

This clonotype was counted ten times or more. The chain recombines TRBV4-2 with TRBJ1-5; 9 nucleotides agree with TRBD1. J lost 0 bases, V lost 1 base, and 1 base had no gene match. The germline gives CDR1 LGHNA, CDR2 YNFKEQ. CDR3 length: 16 amino acids. DNA for the CDR3: TGTGCCAGCAGCCAAGGACAGGGGGGTAGCAATCAGCCCCAGCATTTT. Its protein product is CASSQGQGGSNQPQHF.

This clonotype was seen more than once but under ten times. This sequence joins TRBV4-2 and TRBJ2-3, with 11 bases fitting TRBD2. Germline loops: CDR1 LGHNA, CDR2 YNFKEQ. CDR3 length: 19 residues. The V gene end was trimmed by 0 bases and the J gene end by 6 bases; junction bases not matched to a gene: 14. CDR3 coding DNA: TGTGCCAGCAGCCAAGATAGCGGACTAGCGGGTTTTTCCCGGGATACGCAGTATTTT. Translating gives CASSQDSGLAGFSRDTQYF.

This clonotype was recorded many times. This chain links TRBV20-1 with TRBJ2-5; D gene unclear. Germline-derived CDR1 and CDR2 are DFQATT and SNEGSKA (reference sequence). The ends were cut back, 0 bases at V and 9 bases at J, with 14 bases in the middle. This CDR3 comprises 13 residues. The CDR3 reads CSARDREARAQYF. The DNA for the CDR3 is TGCAGTGCTAGAGATCGAGAGGCCCGGGCCCAGTACTTC.

Many counts were recorded for this clonotype. This rearrangement joins TRBV4-3 to TRBJ2-3, with TRBD2 matching over 7 bases. CDR3 length equals 16 residues. CDR1 is LGHNA, CDR2 YSLEER, per germline. V was pared by 1 base and J by 2 bases, with 6 bases of the junction left unmatched. CDR3 DNA sequence: TGCGCCAGCAGCCAAGCGCCTAGCGGAAACACAGATACGCAGTATTTT. It yields the protein CASSQAPSGNTDTQYF.

The chain couples TRBV30 to TRBJ2-7; D not resolved. The V and J ends lost 2 bases and 3 bases respectively, with 8 bases between them. CDR1 is GTSNPN and CDR2 is SVGIG in the germline V gene (reference sequence). The CDR3 is made up of 12 amino acids. The CDR3 DNA reads TGTGCCTGGAGTCACCGGATCTACGAGCAGTACTTC. This codes for CAWSHRIYEQYF.

This clonotype has at least ten counts. This sequence joins TRBV5-4 and TRBJ2-7; a weak D match, TRBD2 (6 bases). There are 14 residues in the CDR3. Per the germline V gene, CDR1 is SGHNT and CDR2 is YYREEE (reference sequence). Trimming took 4 bases from V and 1 from J, leaving 12 bases between them. CDR3 DNA sequence: TGTGCCAGCAGCCCGGGAGTAGCTTCCTACGAGCAGTACTTC. Translating gives CASSPGVASYEQYF.